The 20 T cell receptor beta chains below all came from one sample that was sequenced in a study of beta chain features in type 1 diabetes. The isolated RNA, all of it, was reverse transcribed, so expressed TCRB transcripts were what got sequenced. Using immunoSEQ multiplex PCR, the repertoire was profiled, and TCRdb retains in-frame clones only, with some absent. The sample has about 620,000 clones, about 14% seen once. Sequenced material: naive CD4+ T cells from blood. The source of these receptors is a man aged 18 to 30 in good health.

V gene TRBV28 combines with J gene TRBJ2-6; no clear D gene. The CDR3 is 14 residues long. The V gene's germline CDR1 is MDHEN and CDR2 SYDVKM. Trimming pared 10 bases from V and 0 bases from J, leaving 10 bases between. CDR3 coding DNA: TGTGCCACCAGCATCAGCTCTGGGGCCAACGTCCTGACTTTC. The encoded protein is CATSISSGANVLTF.

The chain links TRBV29-1 to TRBJ1-2, with TRBD1 matching over 8 bases. This CDR3 contains 12 residues. The germline V gene has CDR1 SQVTM and CDR2 ANQGSEA. The trim removed 8 bases at V and 6 bases at J, leaving 8 bases unmatched. The CDR3, as DNA: TGCAGCACTCAAGGACAGGGTGATGGCTACACCTTC. Residues: CSTQGQGDGYTF.

The chain couples TRBV19 to TRBJ2-3, with 11 bases that match TRBD2. Germline V CDR1 and CDR2: LNHDA, SQIVND (reference sequence). The CDR3 consists of 15 residues. V was clipped by 3 bases and J by 7 bases; unmatched bases: 6. The CDR3 spells CASSILSGGAHTQYF. The DNA of the CDR3 is TGTGCCAGTAGTATCCTTAGCGGGGGGGCCCATACGCAGTATTTT.

The chain is built from TRBV6-5 and TRBJ1-2; TRBD1 agrees at 9 bases. CDR3 length equals 13 residues. Germline assignment: CDR1 MNHEY and CDR2 SVGAGI. With V trimmed by 6 bases and J by 10 bases, 9 bases remained unmatched. CDR3 nucleotide sequence: TGTGCCAGCAGCGCGGGACAGGGTATTGCCTACACCTTC. This encodes CASSAGQGIAYTF.

This sequence joins TRBV9 and TRBJ1-5; D ambiguous. V lost 0 bases and J lost 2, with 12 bases in between. Germline CDR1 reads SGDLS; CDR2 reads YYNGEE. The length of the CDR3 is 16 residues. DNA for the CDR3: TGTGCCAGCAGCGTAGGGGGTAATTTTGGCAATCAGCCCCAGCATTTT. Protein product: CASSVGGNFGNQPQHF.

The chain is built from TRBV7-9 and TRBJ2-7; D uncertain. The CDR3 contains 15 residues. Trimming cost V 5 bases and J 9 bases, with 23 bases left between them. Germline CDR1 reads SEHNR; CDR2 reads FQNEAQ (reference sequence). CDR3 nucleotides: TGTGCCAGCAGCCATCGATCCCCAGGATCGGCGGCGCAGTACTTC. Translating it yields CASSHRSPGSAAQYF.

In its sample, this clone was seen a few times. This chain links TRBV7-9 with TRBJ1-5, with 9 bases matching TRBD1. The V and J ends lost 0 bases and 6 bases, in that order; junction bases with no gene match: 6. This CDR3 contains 16 residues. CDR1 and CDR2 (germline): SEHNR, FQNEAQ (reference sequence). In DNA form, the CDR3 reads TGTGCCAGCAGCTTAGCGGGGGGACAGGGCCGTCAGCCCCAGCATTTT. It is translated as CASSLAGGQGRQPQHF.

This clone was seen more than once but under ten times. The chain has TRBV2 and TRBJ1-4; 7 bases are a match to TRBD1. The CDR3 contains 15 residues. CDR1 is SNHLY, CDR2 FYNNEI, per germline. Trimming took 3 bases from V and 1 from J; bases not matched to a gene: 2. CDR3 bases: TGTGCCAGCAGTGAGCAGGGGGGAACTAATGAAAAACTGTTTTTT. Translated: CASSEQGGTNEKLFF.

The chain joins TRBV7-2 to TRBJ1-5; unclear D gene. CDR1 is SGHTA and CDR2 is FQGNSA in the germline V gene. There are 12 residues in the CDR3. V shed 6 bases and J shed 0 bases, with 3 bases lying between them. CDR3 sequence: CASRNSNQPQHF. The CDR3 DNA is TGTGCCAGCAGGAATAGCAATCAGCCCCAGCATTTT.

This rearrangement joins TRBV28 to TRBJ1-4, with D uncertain. The CDR3 is 12 residues long. V gave up 1 base and J gave up 7 bases, with 4 bases separating them. The germline V gene has CDR1 MDHEN and CDR2 SYDVKM. DNA of the CDR3: TGTGCCAGCAGTTTATACAGTGAAAAACTGTTTTTT. Translated, it gives CASSLYSEKLFF. Based on the CDR3 plus reference TRBV28 and TRBJ1-4, the full variable domain is DVKVTQSSRYLVKRTGEKVFLECVQDMDHENMFWYRQDPGLGLRLIYFSYDVKMKEKGDIPEGYSVSREKKERFSLILESASTNQTSMYLCASSLYSEKLFFGSGTQLSVL.

J is TRBJ1-1 and V is TRBV14; unclear D gene. The CDR3 runs to 13 residues. Trimming cost V 1 base and J 4 bases, with 7 bases left between them. Germline CDR1 SGHDN, CDR2 FVKESK. This CDR3 reads CASSQGFTTEAFF. The CDR3 DNA is TGTGCCAGCAGCCAAGGGTTCACCACTGAAGCTTTCTTT.

This clone was counted between two and nine times. The chain's CDR3 is CASSSDRINNEQFF. The CDR3 nucleotides are TGCGCCAGCAGCTCGGACAGGATCAACAATGAGCAGTTCTTC. The chain links TRBV5-1 to TRBJ2-1, with 7 bases lining up with TRBD1. V trimming: 3 bases; J trimming: 5 bases; junction bases outside the gene matches: 5. The CDR3 covers 14 residues. Germline assignment: CDR1 SGHRS and CDR2 YFSETQ.

This clone turned up a few times. This rearrangement joins TRBV6-1 to TRBJ1-1, with D maybe TRBD1 (5 bases). Per the germline V gene, CDR1 is MNHNS and CDR2 is SASEGT. V was pared by 6 bases and J by 4 bases, with 15 bases between. The CDR3 has 14 residues. CDR3 amino acids: CASRGEAGTTEAFF. The DNA for the CDR3 is TGTGCCAGCAGGGGGGAGGCCGGGACCACTGAAGCTTTCTTT.

This clone appeared a few times. This sequence joins TRBV7-9 and TRBJ2-5, with 7 bases aligning to TRBD1. The CDR3 loop spans 14 amino acids. Germline V CDR1 and CDR2: SEHNR, FQNEAQ (reference sequence). Trimming cost V 5 bases and J 1 base; bases outside gene matches: 4. Here the CDR3 reads CASSTTGFQETQYF. The CDR3 bases are TGTGCCAGCAGCACGACAGGGTTCCAAGAGACCCAGTACTTC.

The chain is built from TRBV7-2 and TRBJ2-2, with TRBD1 matching over 8 bases. The CDR3 is 16 residues long. Trimming at V came to 0 bases and at J to 6 bases, leaving 6 bases not matched to a gene. CDR1 and CDR2 (germline): SGHTA, FQGNSA. The CDR3 reads CASSLARTGTAGELFF. The CDR3 bases are TGTGCCAGCAGCTTAGCAAGGACAGGGACGGCCGGGGAGCTGTTTTTT.

In this sample, this clone turned up a few times. J is TRBJ1-4 and V is TRBV6-5, with D maybe TRBD1 (6 bases). CDR1 is MNHEY and CDR2 is SVGAGI in the germline V gene. CDR3 length equals 16 residues. The V gene lost 2 bases and the J gene lost 7 bases, with 17 bases spanning the gap. The CDR3 sequence: CASSYGQGMVSEKLFF. Written as DNA, the CDR3 is TGTGCCAGCAGTTACGGGCAGGGGATGGTTAGTGAAAAACTGTTTTTT.

There are a few counts of this clone. The rearrangement links TRBV11-3 to TRBJ2-1, with 8 bases aligning to TRBD2. CDR3 size: 17 residues. Unmatched junction bases numbered 17, after V lost 5 bases and J lost 8 bases. Germline V lookup: CDR1 SGHNT, CDR2 YENEEA. The CDR3: CASSPRSIAGRYDEQFF. CDR3 sequence (DNA): TGTGCCAGCAGCCCACGTAGTATAGCGGGACGTTATGATGAGCAGTTCTTC.

This clone was observed a handful of times. This chain links TRBV30 with TRBJ1-5, with D unresolved. The CDR3 consists of 14 residues. Germline lookup yields CDR1 GTSNPN and CDR2 SVGIG (reference sequence). Trimming took 3 bases from V and 6 from J, leaving 15 bases between them. CDR3 amino acids: CAWSPPRRPQPQHF. The CDR3 DNA follows: TGTGCCTGGAGCCCGCCAAGGCGGCCTCAGCCCCAGCATTTT.

The V and J genes are TRBV7-2 and TRBJ2-7; either TRBD1 or TRBD2 may fit D (6 bases each). Per germline, CDR1 SGHTA and CDR2 FQGNSA. Trimming stripped 1 base from V and 2 bases from J, with 12 bases between. The CDR3 is made up of 15 amino acids. The CDR3 here is CASSLVKGGPYEQYF. The CDR3 nucleotides are TGTGCCAGCAGCTTAGTGAAGGGGGGCCCCTACGAGCAGTACTTC.

This clone has only a few counts. This rearrangement joins TRBV28 to TRBJ2-7; D gene uncertain. The V end lost 3 bases, the J end lost 3 bases, and 9 bases lay between the germline ends. The CDR3 has 13 residues. CDR1 MDHEN and CDR2 SYDVKM come from the germline V gene. The CDR3 DNA reads TGTGCCAGCAGTTTCATTAACAGCTACGAGCAGTACTTC. This encodes CASSFINSYEQYF.